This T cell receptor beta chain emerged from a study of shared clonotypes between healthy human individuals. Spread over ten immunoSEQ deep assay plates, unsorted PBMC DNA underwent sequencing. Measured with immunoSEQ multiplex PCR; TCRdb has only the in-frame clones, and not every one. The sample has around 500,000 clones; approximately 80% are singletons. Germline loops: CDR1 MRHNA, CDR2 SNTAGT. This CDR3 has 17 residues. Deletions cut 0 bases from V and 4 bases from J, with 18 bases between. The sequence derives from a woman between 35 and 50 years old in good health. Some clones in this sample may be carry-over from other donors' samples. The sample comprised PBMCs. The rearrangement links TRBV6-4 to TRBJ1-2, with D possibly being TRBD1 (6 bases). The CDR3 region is CASSDSRGDRFSYGYTF. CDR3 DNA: TGTGCCAGCAGTGACTCTAGGGGGGACCGATTTTCCTATGGCTACACCTTC.